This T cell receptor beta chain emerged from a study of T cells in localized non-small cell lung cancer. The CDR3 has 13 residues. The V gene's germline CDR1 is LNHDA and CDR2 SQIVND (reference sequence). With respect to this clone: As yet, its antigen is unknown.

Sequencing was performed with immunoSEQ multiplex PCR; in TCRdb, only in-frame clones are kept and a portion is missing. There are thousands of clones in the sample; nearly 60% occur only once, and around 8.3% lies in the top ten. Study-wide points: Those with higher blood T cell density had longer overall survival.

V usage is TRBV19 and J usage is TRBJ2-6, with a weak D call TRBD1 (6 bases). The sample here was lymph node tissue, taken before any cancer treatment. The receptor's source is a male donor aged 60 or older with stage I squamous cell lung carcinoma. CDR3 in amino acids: CASQGTGANVLTF. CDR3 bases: TGTGCTAGTCAGGGGACTGGGGCCAACGTCCTGACTTTC.